The 21 T cell receptor beta chains below come from one sample, sequenced in a study of Graves' ophthalmopathy and Graves' hyperthyroidism. Transcripts of RNA were the source for amplifying TCR beta CDR3 regions. HTBI primers primed a first-round RT-PCR, and a second-round multiplex PCR followed. TCRdb called the multiplex PCR reads again in MiXCR, with one record for every CDR3 protein. The data contain 600,000 to 700,000 distinct CDR3 sequences, over 40% of them singletons. The sequenced material came from peripheral blood. The receptor source for this set is an adult man with Graves' ophthalmopathy.

In this sample, this clonotype turned up a few times. This chain links TRBV10-3 with TRBJ2-7; 9 bases fit TRBD1. In germline, CDR1 is ENHRY, CDR2 SYGVKD. The CDR3 is made up of 14 amino acids. After removal of 10 bases from V and 4 bases from J, the junction contained 11 bases not matched to a gene. The CDR3 DNA follows: TGTGCCAGCACAAGGGGACAGGGCGGTTACGAGCAGTACTTC. It translates to CASTRGQGGYEQYF.

This clonotype was seen ten or more times. This CDR3 is CASSEVRIYEQYF. The CDR3 bases are TGTGCCAGCAGTGAAGTCCGGATCTACGAGCAGTACTTC. This sequence joins TRBV6-1 and TRBJ2-7, with no clear D. This CDR3 comprises 13 residues. V dropped 1 base and J dropped 3 bases, with 7 bases sitting between them. Germline V CDR1 and CDR2: MNHNS, SASEGT.

The V and J genes are TRBV7-9 and TRBJ1-4; 9 nucleotides line up with TRBD1. The CDR3 has 18 residues. V was clipped by 8 bases and J by 0 bases; unmatched bases: 13. Germline CDR1 reads SEHNR; CDR2 reads FQNEAQ (reference sequence). This chain's CDR3 is CASSPAQGQGSTNEKLFF. CDR3 bases: TGTGCCAGCTCACCAGCTCAAGGACAGGGGTCAACTAATGAAAAACTGTTTTTT.

This clonotype was observed many times. J is TRBJ1-5 and V is TRBV7-9, with TRBD1 matching 9 bases. CDR1 is SEHNR, CDR2 FQNEAQ, per germline (reference sequence). The length of the CDR3 is 15 residues. Trimming at V came to 2 bases and at J to 8 bases, leaving 7 bases not matched to a gene. CDR3: CASSLNGQGSEPQHF. The CDR3 coding sequence is TGTGCCAGCAGCTTAAATGGACAGGGGAGCGAGCCCCAGCATTTT.

The chain couples TRBV25-1 to TRBJ2-5; 8 bases are shared with TRBD1. The CDR3 consists of 14 residues. From germline, CDR1 is MGHDK and CDR2 SYGVNS. The DNA of the CDR3 is TGTGTTAGCAGTGACTACGGACAGGGTGAGACCCAGTACTTC. It is translated as CVSSDYGQGETQYF.

This clonotype was detected ten times or more. This sequence joins TRBV29-1 and TRBJ1-1, with D unresolved. CDR1 and CDR2 from the germline V gene are SQVTM and ANQGSEA. The V and J ends lost 5 bases and 3 bases respectively, with 13 bases between them. This CDR3 contains 13 residues. The CDR3 sequence is CSVRGAGDTEAFF. CDR3 DNA sequence: TGCAGCGTTCGGGGTGCGGGTGACACTGAAGCTTTCTTT.

This clonotype was detected many times. The rearrangement uses TRBV7-8 and TRBJ2-7; the D gene is possibly TRBD2 (6 bases). In germline, CDR1 is SGHVS, CDR2 FQNEAQ. The CDR3 spans 14 residues. V was shortened by 5 bases and J by 0 bases, with 11 bases between the two germline ends. This CDR3 is CASSPVGGSYEQYF. The CDR3 nucleotides read TGTGCCAGCAGCCCGGTGGGGGGCTCCTACGAGCAGTACTTC.

The V and J genes are TRBV29-1 and TRBJ2-7; 9 bases line up with TRBD1. The J segment lost 2 bases and the V segment lost 5 bases, leaving 1 base of the junction unmatched. Per germline, CDR1 SQVTM and CDR2 ANQGSEA. This CDR3 spans 12 amino acids. The CDR3 region has the DNA TGCAGCGTTAGACAGGGGGCCTACGAGCAGTACTTC. Protein: CSVRQGAYEQYF.

This clonotype was seen repeatedly, ten times or more. The V and J genes are TRBV6-6 and TRBJ1-4, with D perhaps matching TRBD1 (5 bases). V dropped 5 bases and J dropped 4 bases, with 11 bases sitting between them. The CDR3 is 14 residues long. Per germline, CDR1 MNHNY and CDR2 SVGAGI (reference sequence). The chain's CDR3 is CASSRQSFNEKLFF. CDR3 nucleotides: TGTGCCAGCAGTCGACAGAGCTTTAATGAAAAACTGTTTTTT.

The chain has TRBV10-3 and TRBJ2-5; perhaps D is TRBD1 or TRBD2 (6 bases each). Trimming took off 4 bases at V and 5 bases at J, with 14 bases between the two ends. Germline CDR1 and CDR2: ENHRY and SYGVKD. CDR3 size: 14 residues. DNA of the CDR3: TGTGCCATCAGTGCTGGGACCGGGGGCGAGACCCAGTACTTC. It is translated as CAISAGTGGETQYF.

V and J are TRBV20-1 and TRBJ2-3; TRBD1 agrees at 10 bases. CDR3 length: 14 residues. Germline assignment: CDR1 DFQATT and CDR2 SNEGSKA (reference sequence). With V trimmed by 5 bases and J by 3 bases, 5 bases remained unmatched. The CDR3 loop is CSAAPGQGTDTQYF. The DNA of the CDR3 is TGCAGTGCTGCTCCGGGACAGGGGACAGATACGCAGTATTTT.

This clonotype was observed at least ten times. The chain employs TRBV6-5 and TRBJ2-5, with TRBD2 matching 11 bases. The length of the CDR3 is 13 residues. Trimming at V came to 8 bases and at J to 2 bases, leaving 1 base not matched to a gene. In germline, CDR1 is MNHEY, CDR2 SVGAGI. CDR3 loop: CASASGGQETQYF. The CDR3 coding sequence is TGTGCCAGCGCTAGCGGGGGGCAAGAGACCCAGTACTTC.

Here the CDR3 reads CAISEVDRGLGYTF. Written as DNA, the CDR3 is TGTGCCATCAGTGAAGTGGACAGGGGGCTTGGCTACACCTTC. The chain couples TRBV10-3 to TRBJ1-2, with 11 bases that match TRBD1. This CDR3 region has 14 residues. Trimming removed 3 bases from V and 7 bases from J; junction bases left unmatched: 4. The germline V gene has CDR1 ENHRY and CDR2 SYGVKD.

The sample holds many counts of this clonotype. This chain links TRBV19 with TRBJ1-2; perhaps TRBD1 as D (6 bases). V dropped 3 bases and J dropped 7 bases, with 18 bases sitting between them. The CDR3 extends over 15 amino acids. Germline-derived CDR1 and CDR2 are LNHDA and SQIVND (reference sequence). The CDR3: CASSIQSGAQSGYTF. The CDR3 bases are TGTGCCAGTAGTATTCAGTCGGGGGCGCAAAGTGGCTACACCTTC.

Only a few counts were recorded for this clonotype. The chain couples TRBV20-1 to TRBJ1-1, with 9 bases fitting TRBD1. The J segment lost 1 base and the V segment lost 3 bases, leaving 3 bases of the junction unmatched. In germline, CDR1 is DFQATT, CDR2 SNEGSKA (reference sequence). This CDR3 is 14 amino acids long. The CDR3 loop reads CSARQQGANTEAFF. The CDR3 DNA reads as TGCAGTGCTAGGCAACAGGGGGCGAACACTGAAGCTTTCTTT.

The J gene is TRBJ1-1, the V gene TRBV7-2; D unclear. The CDR3 is 16 amino acids. Trimming pared 6 bases from V and 0 bases from J, leaving 17 bases between. CDR1 is SGHTA, CDR2 FQGNSA, per germline. CDR3 nucleotides: TGTGCCAGCAGTCTTTTCGGTTCCGGGATGAACACTGAAGCTTTCTTT. Amino acids: CASSLFGSGMNTEAFF.

This clonotype was seen at least ten times. The chain carries TRBV2 and TRBJ1-6; D is undetermined. Germline CDR1 reads SNHLY; CDR2 reads FYNNEI. The V gene lost 4 bases and the J gene lost 8 bases, with 12 bases spanning the gap. The CDR3 spans 14 residues. The CDR3 DNA follows: TGTGCCAGCAGTGGGGGTCTCCGTGATTCACCCCTCCACTTT. As protein: CASSGGLRDSPLHF. Full variable domain (remainder filled in from reference TRBV2 and TRBJ1-6): EPEVTQTPSHQVTQMGQEVILRCVPISNHLYFYWYRQILGQKVEFLVSFYNNEISEKSEIFDDQFSVERPDGSNFTLKIRSTKLEDSAMYFCASSGGLRDSPLHFGNGTRLTVT.

This clonotype was seen only a few times. This chain uses TRBV11-3 with TRBJ2-2, with 11 bases fitting TRBD1. Unmatched junction bases numbered 6, after V lost 5 bases and J lost 4 bases. Looked up from germline, CDR1 is SGHNT and CDR2 is YENEEA. The CDR3 consists of 16 residues. The CDR3 is CASSAQGQGVTGELFF. The CDR3 DNA is TGTGCCAGCAGCGCACAGGGACAGGGGGTCACCGGGGAGCTGTTTTTT.

This clonotype has at least ten counts. The chain joins TRBV24-1 to TRBJ2-7; 8 bases match TRBD2. CDR1 KGHDR and CDR2 SFDVKD come from the germline V gene. The CDR3 spans 13 residues. The J segment lost 5 bases and the V segment lost 7 bases, leaving 6 bases of the junction unmatched. CDR3 DNA sequence: TGTGCCACCAGGGGAGCGGGAGCCGACGAGCAGTACTTC. Encoded protein: CATRGAGADEQYF.

The chain employs TRBV10-3 and TRBJ2-2, with D perhaps matching TRBD2 (5 bases). Germline V CDR1 and CDR2: ENHRY, SYGVKD. The length of the CDR3 is 13 residues. Trimming removed 10 bases from V and 3 bases from J, with 12 bases in between. CDR3 protein: CASLRRDTGELFF. The CDR3 DNA reads TGTGCCAGTCTGAGGCGGGACACCGGGGAGCTGTTTTTT.

This chain uses TRBV7-2 with TRBJ2-7; 7 positions match TRBD2. Germline CDR1 is SGHTA and CDR2 is FQGNSA. The trim removed 5 bases at V and 2 bases at J, leaving 9 bases unmatched. The CDR3 extends over 15 amino acids. The CDR3 loop is CASSHSLTSPYEQYV. CDR3 bases: TGTGCCAGCAGCCATTCGTTGACTAGCCCCTACGAGCAGTACGTC.